This record covers a single TCR beta chain. This sample stems from a study of blood T cell repertoires in COVID-19. Looked up from germline, CDR1 is MNHEY and CDR2 is SMNVEV (reference sequence). Trimming cost V 7 bases and J 6 bases, with 10 bases left between them. This CDR3 spans 13 amino acids. The data were produced by immunoSEQ multiplex PCR, yet TCRdb's version contains in-frame clones alone and is incomplete. The sample consists of about 130,000 clones, 85% of them appearing once. This receptor was obtained from a man older than 75 with active or convalescent COVID-19. This chain uses TRBV27 with TRBJ1-6, with D possibly TRBD1 on 5 matching bases. Sample: peripheral blood. The CDR3 protein is CASTLTANSPLHF. CDR3 DNA: TGTGCCAGCACCCTGACAGCTAATTCACCCCTCCACTTT.